This T cell receptor (beta chain) stems from a study of T cells in Graves' hyperthyroidism and ophthalmopathy. At the level of the study: Peripheral blood collection took place at initial diagnosis, before any treatment. Study findings and constraints: Among thyroid clonotypes expanded above 0.001, most also appeared in blood.

The CDR3 sequence is 13 residues long. Germline CDR1 reads MNHEY; CDR2 reads SMNVEV (reference sequence). Trimming cost V 8 bases and J 7 bases; bases outside gene matches: 9. Amplification of TCR beta CDR3 regions used RNA as the template. TCR CDR3 underwent first-round RT-PCR with the HTBI primer set. TCRdb itself ran the multiplex PCR reads through MiXCR, one entry per CDR3 protein. The sample lists about 350,000 distinct CDR3 sequences, roughly an eighth occurring once. Subjects with ophthalmopathy showed a Clinical Activity Score no lower than 3, a NOSPECS grade no lower than 4, and a duration shorter than 3 months. Lactation, pregnancy, other autoimmune disease or uncontrolled infection excluded patients. This clonotype was seen at least ten times. The antigen is not known.

This chain joins TRBV27 and TRBJ2-7; 9 bases line up with TRBD2. The TCR sequence derives from a woman between 40 and 55 years old with Graves' ophthalmopathy. Sequencing input: blood. CDR3 residues: CASANLAGEEQYF. As DNA, the CDR3 is TGTGCCAGCGCTAATTTAGCGGGAGAGGAGCAGTACTTC.